This T cell receptor (beta chain) was retrieved from a study of cytomegalovirus exposure and HLA in healthy donors. Study findings and constraints: Association with HLA alleles at 0.05 false discovery rate was found for around 17,000 TCR beta sequences in a later analysis. As a later analysis showed, several of the most significant clusters appeared to be linked to common viral pathogens.

V lost 5 bases, J lost 6 bases, and 11 bases stayed unmatched. This CDR3 has 16 amino acids. Germline loops: CDR1 LNHDA, CDR2 SQIVND (reference sequence). Note on this clone: Its antigen is currently unknown.

13 Jbeta primers and 60 Vbeta primers were used for the PCR. The data were produced by immunoSEQ multiplex PCR, yet TCRdb's version contains in-frame clones alone and is incomplete. The sample includes around 150,000 clones, about 71% of them seen just once. Sequenced: PBMCs. The receptor was isolated from a woman in her 30s in good health and CMV-seronegative. V usage is TRBV19 and J usage is TRBJ1-5; TRBD1 matches 9 bases. CDR3 DNA: TGTGCCAGTAGTTCAACGGGACAGGGTGAGGGTCAGCCCCAGCATTTT. It is translated as CASSSTGQGEGQPQHF. Based on the CDR3 plus reference TRBV19 and TRBJ1-5, the full variable domain is DGGITQSPKYLFRKEGQNVTLSCEQNLNHDAMYWYRQDPGQGLRLIYYSQIVNDFQKGDIAEGYSVSREKKESFPLTVTSAQKNPTAFYLCASSSTGQGEGQPQHFGDGTRLSIL.